The next 2 T cell receptor beta chains were all read from a single sample in a study of blood T cell repertoires in COVID-19. The method was immunoSEQ multiplex PCR; TCRdb's version includes in-frame clones alone and lacks a portion of them. Of approximately 150,000 clones in the sample, about 90% were seen once. Sequenced sample: peripheral blood. These receptors were obtained from a woman in her seventies with acute or convalescent COVID-19.

The genes are TRBV7-2 and TRBJ1-5; maybe TRBD1 (6 bases). The CDR3 contains 15 residues. V was pared by 4 bases and J by 0 bases, with 10 bases between. Germline CDR1 and CDR2: SGHTA and FQGNSA. CDR3 loop: CASSSGQISNQPQHF. The CDR3 DNA follows: TGTGCCAGCAGCTCCGGACAGATTAGCAATCAGCCCCAGCATTTT.

The chain couples TRBV4-2 to TRBJ1-1, with D unresolved. Trimming stripped 4 bases from V and 5 bases from J, with 14 bases between. There are 14 residues in the CDR3. CDR1 LGHNA and CDR2 YNFKEQ come from the germline V gene. The CDR3 DNA follows: TGTGCCAGCAGCCCTCAGCCGCAGAGGACTGAAGCTTTCTTT. Encoded protein: CASSPQPQRTEAFF.